The 19 T cell receptor beta chains reported below all come from one sample, sequenced in a study of spatial heterogeneity in lung cancer. TCRdb itself ran the 5' RACE reads through MiXCR, one entry per CDR3 protein. This table holds some 6,900 distinct CDR3 sequences, roughly 4.3% found once. As to time point: sample taken at primary tumor resection. The input material, whole RNA from tumor, nontumor lung or frozen PBMC, was sequenced unsorted. The input for sequencing was normal lung tissue next to the tumor, taken at surgery. Every receptor here comes from a female donor with early-stage non-small cell lung cancer.

This clonotype is medium-sized within its sample. This beta chain is a stray read from a library made for alpha chains; its abundance is not meaningful. V usage is TRBV7-2 and J usage is TRBJ1-5; D is undetermined. V was clipped by 5 bases and J by 5 bases, with 13 bases between them. Germline values: CDR1 SGHTA, CDR2 FQGNSA. The CDR3 totals 14 residues. This CDR3 reads CASSIQVGDQPQHF. The DNA of the CDR3 is TGTGCCAGCAGCATCCAGGTCGGGGATCAGCCCCAGCATTTT.

This clonotype is medium-sized (0.01 to 0.1%) within its sample. This beta chain is a stray sequence in a library constructed for alpha chains; its clone size is not meaningful. The rearrangement joins TRBV20-1 to TRBJ2-5; 8 bases are a match to TRBD1. Per the germline V gene, CDR1 is DFQATT and CDR2 is SNEGSKA (reference sequence). J lost 5 bases, V lost 6 bases, and 14 bases had no gene match. CDR3 length equals 15 residues. CDR3 region: CSATGTGTGLETQYF. The CDR3 DNA is TGCAGTGCGACCGGGACAGGTACCGGGTTGGAGACCCAGTACTTC.

The table lists this clonotype with many counts. The library was designed around alpha chains, so this beta chain is a stray read whose abundance carries little weight. CDR3 sequence reads: CASSWTVRSRAFF. The CDR3 DNA follows: TGTGCCAGCAGTTGGACAGTCCGCAGCAGAGCTTTCTTT. The chain couples TRBV6-2 or TRBV6-3 to TRBJ1-1, with D perhaps TRBD1 (6 bases). Trimming shortened V by 4 bases and J by 10 bases, and 16 bases separated the two germline ends. Germline loops: CDR1 MNHEY, CDR2 SVGEGT. This CDR3 comprises 13 residues.

By sample share, this clonotype is medium-sized (0.01 to 0.1%). The size of this beta chain means little, since it is a stray read in a library made for alpha chains. This sequence joins TRBV7-9 and TRBJ1-4; the match to TRBD1 covers 7 bases. Germline V gives CDR1 SEHNR, CDR2 FQNEAQ (reference sequence). The V gene end was trimmed by 3 bases and the J gene end by 9 bases; junction bases not matched to a gene: 10. The CDR3 contains 15 residues. DNA of the CDR3: TGTGCCAGCAGCTTCCCGGGACAGATGGAGAAAAAACTGTTTTTT. Its protein is CASSFPGQMEKKLFF.

This clonotype was counted many times. A much more abundant neighbour one base away suggests this may be a read error. The library was designed around alpha chains, so this beta chain is a stray read whose abundance carries little weight. The V call is TRBV29-1, the J call TRBJ2-3, with a weak D call TRBD1 (6 bases). Looked up from germline, CDR1 is SQVTM and CDR2 is ANQGSEA. The CDR3 runs to 15 residues. Trimming took off 6 bases at V and 1 base at J, with 17 bases between the two ends. The CDR3: CSVGASNGGTDTQYF. Here the CDR3 DNA reads TGCAGCGTGGGGGCGAGTAATGGAGGCACAGATACGCAGTATTTT.

In its sample, this clonotype was seen many times. This beta chain is a stray read from a library made for alpha chains; its abundance is not meaningful. V is TRBV6-5 and J is TRBJ1-2; 10 bases are shared with TRBD1. Germline lookup yields CDR1 MNHEY and CDR2 SVGAGI. V shed 8 bases, J shed 4 bases, and the junction held 7 bases outside the gene matches. This CDR3 contains 14 residues. The CDR3 loop reads CASGGTGALYGYTF. In nucleotides, the CDR3 is TGTGCCAGCGGGGGGACAGGGGCCCTCTATGGCTACACCTTC.

This clonotype is labeled medium-sized. The size of this beta chain means little, since it is a stray read in a library made for alpha chains. V usage is TRBV10-1 and J usage is TRBJ1-5, with 9 bases lining up with TRBD1. There are 15 residues in the CDR3. Unmatched junction bases numbered 7, after V lost 5 bases and J lost 5 bases. The germline V gene encodes CDR1 WNHNN and CDR2 SYGVQD (reference sequence). CDR3 protein: CASSTAGTGHQPQHF. CDR3 coding DNA: TGCGCCAGCAGTACCGCCGGGACAGGGCATCAGCCCCAGCATTTT.

There are a few counts of this clonotype. This beta chain was picked up by a library intended for alpha chains and is off target, so its count carries little meaning. The rearrangement uses TRBV3-1 and TRBJ1-3, with unresolved D. Germline V lookup: CDR1 LGHDT, CDR2 YNNKEL (reference sequence). This CDR3 contains 13 residues. Trimming cost V 1 base and J 2 bases, with 3 bases left between them. The CDR3 sequence: CASSQVAGNTIYF. CDR3 nucleotide sequence: TGTGCCAGCAGCCAAGTAGCTGGAAACACCATATATTTT.

This clonotype was found many times. For a library built for alpha chains, this beta chain is a stray read; little rests on its size. The V and J genes are TRBV18 and TRBJ1-3, with 12 bases identical to TRBD1. With 4 bases clipped from V and 0 bases from J, the junction kept 4 bases outside the gene matches. Germline values: CDR1 KGHSH, CDR2 LQKENI. This CDR3 has 17 amino acids. The CDR3 sequence is CASSQGQGASSGNTIYF. CDR3 nucleotide sequence: TGTGCCAGCTCACAGGGACAGGGGGCCTCCTCTGGAAACACCATATATTTT.

By its share, this clonotype is medium-sized. Little can be read into the size of this beta chain, an off-target read in a library designed for alpha chains. V usage is TRBV12-3 or TRBV12-4 and J usage is TRBJ2-3; 8 bases fit TRBD2. V lost 5 bases, J lost 4 bases, and 5 bases stayed unmatched. CDR3 length equals 14 residues. CDR3 sequence (DNA): TGTGCCAGCAGTCGCAGCGGGGGCGCAGATACGCAGTATTTT. Protein sequence: CASSRSGGADTQYF.

With respect to this clonotype: The library was designed around alpha chains, so this beta chain is a stray read whose abundance carries little weight. This chain joins TRBV15 and TRBJ2-2; D gene ambiguous. CDR3 length equals 14 residues. The V end was cut by 0 bases, the J end by 5 bases, with 7 bases between. Germline V CDR1 and CDR2: LNHNV, YYDKDF (reference sequence). CDR3 nucleotides: TGTGCCACCAGCAGAGATCCGGCAACCGGGGAGCTGTTTTTT. It codes for CATSRDPATGELFF. The full variable domain, rest sourced from reference TRBV15 and TRBJ2-2, is DAMVIQNPRYQVTQFGKPVTLSCSQTLNHNVMYWYQQKSSQAPKLLFHYYDKDFNNEADTPDNFQSRRPNTSFCFLDIRSPGLGDTAMYLCATSRDPATGELFFGEGSRLTVL.

There are many counts of this clonotype. This beta chain is an off-target read within a library intended for alpha chains, so its frequency means little. The V call is TRBV20-1, the J call TRBJ1-5; D uncertain. The CDR3 sequence is 14 residues long. The ends were cut back, 2 bases at V and 7 bases at J, with 15 bases in the middle. Germline V gives CDR1 DFQATT, CDR2 SNEGSKA (reference sequence). The CDR3 here is CSARNLGASQPQHF. The CDR3 bases are TGCAGTGCTAGAAATCTGGGCGCAAGCCAGCCCCAGCATTTT.

A remark on this clonotype: This beta chain slipped into a library made for alpha chains as a stray read, so its size is not meaningful. The CDR3 here is CASSLGPKETQYF. The CDR3 nucleotides are TGTGCCAGCAGTTTGGGTCCGAAAGAGACCCAGTACTTC. J is TRBJ2-5 and V is TRBV27, with unresolved D. Trimming shortened V by 3 bases and J by 3 bases, and 8 bases separated the two germline ends. Per germline, CDR1 MNHEY and CDR2 SMNVEV (reference sequence). This CDR3 is built from 13 residues.

This clonotype was observed many times. As an off-target read in a library built for alpha chains, this beta chain has a frequency of little significance. V and J are TRBV4-3 and TRBJ2-1; 14 nucleotides align to TRBD2. Germline-derived CDR1 and CDR2 are LGHNA and YSLEER. CDR3 length equals 16 residues. Unmatched junction bases numbered 4, after V lost 4 bases and J lost 5 bases. CDR3 nucleotides: TGCGCCAGCAGCCTGGGACTAGCGGGGGCTCACAATGAGCAGTTCTTC. Protein product: CASSLGLAGAHNEQFF.

This clonotype was recorded many times. The size of this beta chain means little, since it is a stray read in a library made for alpha chains. The J gene is TRBJ1-5, the V gene TRBV3-1, with 7 bases lining up with TRBD1. V lost 2 bases, J lost 4 bases, and 5 bases stayed unmatched. There are 15 residues in the CDR3. Germline values: CDR1 LGHDT, CDR2 YNNKEL (reference sequence). CDR3 amino acids: CASSQSPGGNQPQHF. The CDR3 DNA reads as TGTGCCAGCAGCCAAAGTCCAGGGGGAAATCAGCCCCAGCATTTT.

At least ten counts were recorded for this clonotype. This beta chain lies outside the target of a library built for alpha chains; its clone size means little. The rearrangement uses TRBV20-1 and TRBJ2-6; D unclear. The CDR3 extends over 13 amino acids. Trimming took off 5 bases at V and 0 bases at J, with 5 bases between the two ends. Germline V CDR1 and CDR2: DFQATT, SNEGSKA (reference sequence). Here the CDR3 reads CSAPHSGANVLTF. Here the CDR3 DNA reads TGCAGTGCTCCCCACTCTGGGGCCAACGTCCTGACTTTC.

This clonotype came up many times. Because this beta chain is a stray read in a library intended to capture alpha chains, its abundance should not be given much weight. The gene calls are TRBV20-1 and TRBJ2-5; 8 positions match TRBD1. Germline values: CDR1 DFQATT, CDR2 SNEGSKA (reference sequence). The CDR3 extends over 16 amino acids. J was trimmed by 2 bases and V by 5 bases; bases with no gene match: 13. CDR3 bases: TGCAGTGCTGTCCAGGGGGCCCTTACCGTGCAAGAGACCCAGTACTTC. It yields the protein CSAVQGALTVQETQYF.

This clonotype was seen at least ten times. This beta chain turned up in a library designed for alpha chains; as an off-target read, its abundance says little. The gene calls are TRBV20-1 and TRBJ1-2; D may be TRBD1 (6 bases). Germline V gene lookup returns CDR1 DFQATT and CDR2 SNEGSKA (reference sequence). Trimming cost V 3 bases and J 2 bases, with 25 bases left between them. CDR3 size: 18 residues. The CDR3 DNA reads TGCAGTGCTAGGGCTATCCAGGGGCACAACGGACGGAACTATGGCTACACCTTC. Protein product: CSARAIQGHNGRNYGYTF.

This clonotype showed up many times. This beta chain is an off-target read within a library intended for alpha chains, so its frequency means little. The V call is TRBV5-4, the J call TRBJ2-3, with 12 positions matching TRBD1. V lost 4 bases to trimming and J lost 0 bases; unmatched junction nucleotides: 3. The V gene's germline CDR1 is SGHNT and CDR2 YYREEE (reference sequence). This CDR3 spans 16 amino acids. The CDR3 coding sequence is TGTGCCAGCAGCCTGGGACAGGGGGCAAGCACAGATACGCAGTATTTT. Its translation is CASSLGQGASTDTQYF.